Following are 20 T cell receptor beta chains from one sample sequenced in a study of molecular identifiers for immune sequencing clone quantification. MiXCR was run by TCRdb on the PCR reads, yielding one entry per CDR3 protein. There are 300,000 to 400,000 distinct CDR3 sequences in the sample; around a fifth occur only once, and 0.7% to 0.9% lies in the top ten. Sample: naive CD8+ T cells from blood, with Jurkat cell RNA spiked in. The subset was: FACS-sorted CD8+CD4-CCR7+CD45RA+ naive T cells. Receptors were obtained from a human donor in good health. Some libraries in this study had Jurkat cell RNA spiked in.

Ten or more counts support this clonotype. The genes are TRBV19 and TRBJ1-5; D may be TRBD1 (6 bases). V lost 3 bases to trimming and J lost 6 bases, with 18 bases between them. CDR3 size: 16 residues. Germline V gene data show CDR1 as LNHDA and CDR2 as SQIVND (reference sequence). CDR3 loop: CASSILSGGLGQPQHF. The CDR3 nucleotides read TGTGCCAGTAGTATCTTATCTGGGGGGCTCGGTCAGCCCCAGCATTTT. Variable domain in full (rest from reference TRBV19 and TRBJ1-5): DGGITQSPKYLFRKEGQNVTLSCEQNLNHDAMYWYRQDPGQGLRLIYYSQIVNDFQKGDIAEGYSVSREKKESFPLTVTSAQKNPTAFYLCASSILSGGLGQPQHFGDGTRLSIL.

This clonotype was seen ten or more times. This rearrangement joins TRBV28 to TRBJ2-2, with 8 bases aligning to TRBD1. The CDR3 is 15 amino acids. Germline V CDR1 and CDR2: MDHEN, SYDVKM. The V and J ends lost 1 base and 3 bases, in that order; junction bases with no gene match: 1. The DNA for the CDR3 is TGTGCCAGCAGTTTATCAGGGGGCTACACCGGGGAGCTGTTTTTT. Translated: CASSLSGGYTGELFF.

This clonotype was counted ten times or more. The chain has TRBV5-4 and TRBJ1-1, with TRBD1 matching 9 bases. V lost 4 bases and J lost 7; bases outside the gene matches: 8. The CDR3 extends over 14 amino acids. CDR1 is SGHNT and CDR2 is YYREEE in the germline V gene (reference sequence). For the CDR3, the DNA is TGTGCCAGCAGCCTATGGACAGGGGTTGGTGAAGCTTTCTTT. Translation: CASSLWTGVGEAFF.

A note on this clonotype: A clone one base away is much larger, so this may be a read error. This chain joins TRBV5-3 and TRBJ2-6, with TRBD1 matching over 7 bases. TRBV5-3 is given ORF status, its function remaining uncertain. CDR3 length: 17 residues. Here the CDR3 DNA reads TGTGCCAGCAGCTTGACAGGGATATACTCTGGGACCAACGTCCTGACTTTC. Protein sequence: CASSLTGIYSGTNVLTF.

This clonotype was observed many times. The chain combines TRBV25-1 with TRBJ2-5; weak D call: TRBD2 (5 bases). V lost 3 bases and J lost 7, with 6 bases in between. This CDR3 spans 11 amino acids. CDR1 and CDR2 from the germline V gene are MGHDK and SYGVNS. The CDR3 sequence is CASSDAGTQYF. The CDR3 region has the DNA TGTGCCAGCAGTGACGCGGGGACCCAGTACTTC. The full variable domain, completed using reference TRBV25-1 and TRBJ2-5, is EADIYQTPRYLVIGTGKKITLECSQTMGHDKMYWYQQDPGMELHLIHYSYGVNSTEKGDLSSESTVSRIRTEHFPLTLESARPSHTSQYLCASSDAGTQYFGPGTRLLVL.

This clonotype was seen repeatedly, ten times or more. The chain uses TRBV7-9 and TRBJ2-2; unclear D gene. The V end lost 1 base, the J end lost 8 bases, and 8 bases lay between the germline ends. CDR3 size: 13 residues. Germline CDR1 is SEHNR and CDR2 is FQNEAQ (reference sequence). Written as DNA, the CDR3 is TGTGCCAGCAGCTTAGTGTTGTCGGGGGAGCTGTTTTTT. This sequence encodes CASSLVLSGELFF.

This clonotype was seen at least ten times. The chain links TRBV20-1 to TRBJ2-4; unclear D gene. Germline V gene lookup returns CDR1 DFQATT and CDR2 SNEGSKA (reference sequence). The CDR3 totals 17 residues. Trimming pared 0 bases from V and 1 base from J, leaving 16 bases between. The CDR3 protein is CSARDLLGVSAKNIQYF. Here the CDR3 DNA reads TGCAGTGCTAGAGATCTTCTTGGGGTTTCGGCCAAAAACATTCAGTACTTC.

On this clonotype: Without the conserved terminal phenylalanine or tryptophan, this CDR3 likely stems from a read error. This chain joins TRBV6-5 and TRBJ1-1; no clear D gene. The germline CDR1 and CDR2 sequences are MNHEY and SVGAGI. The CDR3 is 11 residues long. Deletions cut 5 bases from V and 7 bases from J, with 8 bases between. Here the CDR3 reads CASSHGIEAFL. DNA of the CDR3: TGTGCCAGCAGTCACGGTATTGAAGCTTTCCTT.

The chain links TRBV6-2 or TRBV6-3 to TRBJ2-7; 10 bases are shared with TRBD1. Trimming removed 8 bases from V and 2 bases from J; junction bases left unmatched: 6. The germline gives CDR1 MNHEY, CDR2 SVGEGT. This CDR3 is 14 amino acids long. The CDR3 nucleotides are TGTGCCAGCCGTCCCGGGACAGGGGCCTACGAGCAGTACTTC. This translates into CASRPGTGAYEQYF.

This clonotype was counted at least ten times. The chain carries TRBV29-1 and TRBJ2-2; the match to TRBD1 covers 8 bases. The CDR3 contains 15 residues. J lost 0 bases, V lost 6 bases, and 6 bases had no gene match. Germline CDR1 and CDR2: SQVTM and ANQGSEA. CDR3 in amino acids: CSVMGTGTNTGELFF. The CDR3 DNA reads TGCAGCGTCATGGGGACAGGAACGAACACCGGGGAGCTGTTTTTT.

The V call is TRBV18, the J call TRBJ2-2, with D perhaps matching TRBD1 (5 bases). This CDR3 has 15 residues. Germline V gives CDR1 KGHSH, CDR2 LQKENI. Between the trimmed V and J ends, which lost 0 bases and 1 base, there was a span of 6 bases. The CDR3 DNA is TGTGCCAGCTCACCACCTACAGGGAACACCGGGGAGCTGTTTTTT. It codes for CASSPPTGNTGELFF.

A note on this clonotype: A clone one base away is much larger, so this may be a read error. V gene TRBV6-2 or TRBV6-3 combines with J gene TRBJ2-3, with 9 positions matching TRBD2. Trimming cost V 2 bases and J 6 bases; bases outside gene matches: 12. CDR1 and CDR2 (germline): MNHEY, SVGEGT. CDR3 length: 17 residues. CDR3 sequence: CASSYHLAGDSLDTQYF. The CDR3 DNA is TGTGCCAGCAGTTACCATTTAGCGGGAGATTCTTTGGATACGCAGTATTTT.

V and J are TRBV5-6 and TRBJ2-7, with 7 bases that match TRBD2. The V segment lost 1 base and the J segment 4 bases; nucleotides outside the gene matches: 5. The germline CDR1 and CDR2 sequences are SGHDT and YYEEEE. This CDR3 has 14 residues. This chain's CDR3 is CASSLWGSGYEQYF. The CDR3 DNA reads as TGTGCCAGCAGCTTGTGGGGTAGCGGGTACGAGCAGTACTTC.

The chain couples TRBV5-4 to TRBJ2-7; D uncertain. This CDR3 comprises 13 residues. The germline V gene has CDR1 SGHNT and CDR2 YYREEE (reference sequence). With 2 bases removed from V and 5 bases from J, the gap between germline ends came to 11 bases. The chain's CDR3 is CASSLVPEDEQYF. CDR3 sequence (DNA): TGTGCCAGCAGCTTAGTCCCTGAGGACGAGCAGTACTTC. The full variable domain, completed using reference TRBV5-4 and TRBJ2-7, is ETGVTQSPTHLIKTRGQQVTLRCSSQSGHNTVSWYQQALGQGPQFIFQYYREEENGRGNFPPRFSGLQFPNYSSELNVNALELDDSALYLCASSLVPEDEQYFGPGTRLTVT.

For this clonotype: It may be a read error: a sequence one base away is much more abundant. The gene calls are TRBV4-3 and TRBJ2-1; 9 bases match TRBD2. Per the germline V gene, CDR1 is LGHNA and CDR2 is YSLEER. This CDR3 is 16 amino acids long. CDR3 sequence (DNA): TGCGCCGGCAGCCAAGATAGGGCTAGCGGGGCGTATGAGCAGTTCTTC. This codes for CAGSQDRASGAYEQFF.

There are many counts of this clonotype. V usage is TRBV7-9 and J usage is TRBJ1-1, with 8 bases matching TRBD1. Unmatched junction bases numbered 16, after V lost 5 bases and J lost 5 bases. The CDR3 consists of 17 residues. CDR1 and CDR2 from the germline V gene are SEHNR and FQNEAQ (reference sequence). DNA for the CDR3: TGTGCCAGCAGCCCCCCGACAGGGGAGAGGCGCGGAACTGAAGCTTTCTTT. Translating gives CASSPPTGERRGTEAFF.

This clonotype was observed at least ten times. CDR3 DNA: TGTGCCAGCAGCTTTATTGGCGGGCCTGGGGATACGCAGTATTTT. Protein: CASSFIGGPGDTQYF. The J gene is TRBJ2-3, the V gene TRBV7-3; possible D gene TRBD2, 5 bases. V lost 3 bases to trimming and J lost 6 bases, with 16 bases between them. Germline CDR1 is SGHTA and CDR2 is FQGTGA. CDR3 length: 15 residues.

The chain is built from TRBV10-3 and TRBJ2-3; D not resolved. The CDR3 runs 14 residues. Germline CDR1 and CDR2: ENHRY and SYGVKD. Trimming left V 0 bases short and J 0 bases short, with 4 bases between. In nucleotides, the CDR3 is TGTGCCATCAGTGAGTCAGCCAGCACAGATACGCAGTATTTT. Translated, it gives CAISESASTDTQYF.

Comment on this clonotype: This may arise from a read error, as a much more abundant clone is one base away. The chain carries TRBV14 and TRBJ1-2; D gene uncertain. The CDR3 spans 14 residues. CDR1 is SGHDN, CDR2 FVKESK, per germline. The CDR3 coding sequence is TGTGCCAGCAGCCAAGTCAACAGTGGCTATGGCTACGCCTTC. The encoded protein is CASSQVNSGYGYAF. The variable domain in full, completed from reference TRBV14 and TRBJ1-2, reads EAGVTQFPSHSVIEKGQTVTLRCDPISGHDNLYWYRRVMGKEIKFLLHFVKESKQDESGMPNNRFLAERTGGTYSTLKVQPAELEDSGVYFCASSQVNSGYGYAFGSGTRLTVV.

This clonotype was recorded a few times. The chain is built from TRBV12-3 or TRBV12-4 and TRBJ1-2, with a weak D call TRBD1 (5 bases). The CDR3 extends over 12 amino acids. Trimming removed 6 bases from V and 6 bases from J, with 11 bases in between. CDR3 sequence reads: CASSFTGDGYTF. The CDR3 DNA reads TGTGCCAGCAGCTTTACGGGGGATGGCTACACCTTC.